This TCR beta chain was captured in a study of T cell repertoires in cytomegalovirus infection. Overall study: Indicated by public TCR beta signatures were CMV infection and matching HLA type.

Study-wide points: Cumulated frequencies of public TCR beta families served to identify carriers of CMV plus the relevant HLA. HLA-C-restricted CMV-specific TCR beta clonotypes were dominant in the ex vivo response.

Germline CDR1 is LGHNA and CDR2 is YSLEER. The CDR3 loop spans 13 amino acids. Between the trimmed V and J ends, which lost 3 bases and 7 bases, there was a span of 9 bases. As to this clonotype: No antigen is known for it.

TCRdb used MiXCR to reprocess the reads, holding one entry per CDR3 protein. The profile covers around 320,000 distinct CDR3 sequences, with more than 8% appearing a single time and about 3.9% taken by the ten largest. The TCR sequence derives from a human donor in good health (CMV status not recorded). Some clones in this sample may be carry-over from other donors' samples. Sequenced sample: PBMCs. The V and J genes are TRBV4-3 and TRBJ2-2; D may be TRBD2 (5 bases). The CDR3, as DNA: TGCGCCAGCAGCCAGAGGGAAGGCGGGGAGCTGTTTTTT. Residues: CASSQREGGELFF.